Listed below are T cell receptor beta chains from one sample, sequenced in a study of T cells in Graves' hyperthyroidism and ophthalmopathy. From the multiplex PCR reads, TCRdb called clonotypes with MiXCR, one entry per CDR3 protein. The sample yields about 340,000 distinct CDR3 sequences, around 20% seen once. The sample was blood. Every receptor here comes from a woman aged 45-65 years with Graves' hyperthyroidism. CDR3s include the opening cysteine and the closing phenylalanine or tryptophan. The D gene is left open where the match is weak. Clone size is stated in some rows and not others, as once, few, many or a class when expanded.

V,length,size,D,J,CDR3,DNA
TRBV18,15,many,TRBD1,TRBJ1-1,CASSRDRALNTEAFF,TGTGCCAGCTCACGGGACAGGGCCCTGAACACTGAAGCTTTCTTT
TRBV18,15,NA,NA,TRBJ1-2,CASSPTGQSNYGYTF,TGTGCCAGCTCACCAACAGGACAGTCTAACTATGGCTACACCTTC
TRBV7-9,14,NA,NA,TRBJ1-2,CASSFSKTNYGYTF,TGTGCCAGCAGCTTCTCCAAGACTAACTATGGCTACACCTTC
TRBV10-2,14,NA,TRBD1,TRBJ2-3,CASRAGTGVDTQYF,TGCGCCAGCAGAGCCGGGACAGGGGTAGATACGCAGTATTTT
TRBV4-1,16,NA,TRBD2,TRBJ2-7,CASSQGREGRGDEQYF,TGCGCCAGCAGCCAAGGGCGGGAGGGCCGAGGGGACGAGCAGTACTTC
TRBV6-5,14,NA,NA,TRBJ1-2,CASSYRGDNYGYTF,TGTGCCAGCAGTTACCGCGGGGACAACTATGGCTACACCTTC
TRBV27,14,few,TRBD1,TRBJ2-1,CASRPGTGVNEQFF,TGTGCCAGCAGACCCGGGACAGGGGTGAATGAGCAGTTCTTC
TRBV12-3/TRBV12-4,20,NA,TRBD1,TRBJ1-6,CASSLGDRDPWSSYNSPLHF,TGTGCCAGCAGTTTAGGGGACAGGGACCCCTGGAGCTCCTATAATTCACCCCTCCACTTT
TRBV3-1,15,NA,TRBD1,TRBJ1-5,CASSQSRDRNQPQHF,TGTGCCAGCAGCCAGAGCCGGGACAGAAATCAGCCCCAGCATTTT
TRBV11-1,13,many,TRBD1,TRBJ1-1,CASSTGQGPEAFF,TGTGCCAGCAGCACCGGACAGGGACCTGAAGCTTTCTTT
TRBV6-1,14,few,TRBD2,TRBJ2-7,CASTQTSGSYEQYF,TGTGCCAGCACTCAGACTAGCGGGAGCTACGAGCAGTACTTC
TRBV5-1,17,many,TRBD2,TRBJ2-5,CASSLEVLAESQETQYF,TGCGCCAGCAGCTTGGAGGTTCTAGCGGAATCCCAAGAGACCCAGTACTTC
TRBV7-8,15,many,NA,TRBJ2-1,CASSLVADLYNEQFF,TGTGCCAGCAGCTTAGTTGCGGACCTATACAATGAGCAGTTCTTC
TRBV12-3/TRBV12-4,10,many,NA,TRBJ2-3,CATSPDTQYF,TGTGCCACGTCCCCAGATACGCAGTATTTT
TRBV10-3,15,few,NA,TRBJ1-2,CAIFRDTSSNYGYTF,TGTGCCATCTTTCGGGACACTTCTTCTAACTATGGCTACACCTTC
TRBV6-1,13,few,TRBD1,TRBJ1-1,CASTDRGNTEAFF,TGTGCCAGCACCGACAGGGGGAACACTGAAGCTTTCTTT
TRBV2,15,NA,TRBD1,TRBJ2-5,CASKEGTGKPETQYF,TGTGCCAGCAAGGAGGGGACAGGGAAGCCAGAGACCCAGTACTTC
TRBV28,15,many,TRBD2,TRBJ2-3,CASSTTSGYTDTQYF,TGTGCCAGCAGTACCACTAGCGGATACACAGATACGCAGTATTTT
TRBV7-3,16,many,TRBD1,TRBJ2-1,CASSLTTGTGMYEQFF,TGTGCCAGCAGCTTAACGACCGGGACAGGGATGTATGAGCAGTTCTTC
TRBV24-1,11,NA,NA,TRBJ2-2,CATQGTGELFF,TGTGCCACGCAGGGAACCGGGGAGCTGTTTTTT
TRBV2,15,few,NA,TRBJ1-5,CASKRGGNSNQPQHF,TGTGCCAGCAAGCGTGGAGGGAATAGCAATCAGCCCCAGCATTTT
TRBV28,12,NA,NA,TRBJ1-5,CAISFPNQPQHF,TGTGCCATCAGTTTCCCGAATCAGCCCCAGCATTTT
TRBV18,15,many,TRBD1,TRBJ1-1,CASSMGQGWSTEAFF,TGTGCCAGCTCAATGGGACAGGGATGGAGCACTGAAGCTTTCTTT
TRBV30,12,many,NA,TRBJ1-4,CAWSKMGEKLFF,TGTGCCTGGAGCAAAATGGGGGAAAAACTGTTTTTT
TRBV9,16,few,TRBD2,TRBJ2-3,CASSVGASGRADTQYF,TGTGCCAGCAGCGTAGGAGCTAGCGGGAGGGCAGATACGCAGTATTTT
TRBV28,18,NA,TRBD2,TRBJ2-2,CASSFIRTSGRKTGELFF,TGTGCCAGCAGTTTTATCCGGACTAGCGGGAGAAAGACCGGGGAGCTGTTTTTT
TRBV20-1,11,many,NA,TRBJ2-2,CSAGGVGELFF,TGCAGTGCGGGGGGAGTCGGGGAGCTGTTTTTT
TRBV7-9,13,NA,NA,TRBJ2-3,CASSLKEPDTQYF,TGTGCCAGCAGCTTAAAGGAGCCAGATACGCAGTATTTT
TRBV6-5,15,few,TRBD1,TRBJ1-1,CASSWGQGGNTEAFF,TGTGCCAGCAGTTGGGGACAGGGAGGTAATACTGAAGCTTTCTTT
TRBV12-3/TRBV12-4,13,NA,NA,TRBJ2-1,CASSFSEYNEQFF,TGTGCCAGCAGTTTTTCGGAATACAATGAGCAGTTCTTC
TRBV28,14,NA,TRBD2,TRBJ2-7,CASSFGGLANEQYF,TGTGCCAGCAGTTTCGGAGGACTAGCAAACGAGCAGTACTTC
TRBV5-1,15,NA,NA,TRBJ1-3,CASSFGSNSGNTIYF,TGCGCCAGCAGCTTCGGATCAAACTCTGGAAACACCATATATTTT
TRBV10-3,14,many,TRBD1,TRBJ2-7,CAIKGQGESYEQYF,TGTGCCATCAAGGGGCAGGGGGAATCCTACGAGCAGTACTTC
TRBV27,12,NA,NA,TRBJ2-7,CASSSRGFEQYF,TGTGCCAGCAGTTCAAGGGGTTTCGAGCAGTACTTC
TRBV14,13,few,NA,TRBJ1-1,CASSHGASTEAFF,TGTGCCAGCAGCCACGGGGCTAGCACTGAAGCTTTCTTT
TRBV5-1,16,few,TRBD2,TRBJ2-5,CASSLVLAGSQETQYF,TGCGCCAGCAGCTTGGTACTAGCGGGCTCTCAAGAGACCCAGTACTTC
TRBV14,15,NA,TRBD2,TRBJ2-1,CASEKSGSSYNEQFF,TGTGCCAGCGAGAAGAGCGGGAGCTCCTACAATGAGCAGTTCTTC